This T cell receptor (beta chain) was sequenced for a study of vaccination effects on CD4 cells after COVID-19. The data were produced by immunoSEQ multiplex PCR, yet TCRdb's version contains in-frame clones alone and is incomplete. The data show 20,000 to 25,000 clones, 73% seen once. The V gene's germline CDR1 is SSHAT and CDR2 FNYEAQ (reference sequence). Deletions cut 5 bases from V and 3 bases from J, with 10 bases between. The CDR3 consists of 13 residues. For this clone: Its target is not known.

Under the ViraFEST assay, PBMC were stimulated with viral peptide pools so that antigen-specific CD4+ T cells expanded. Sequencing was performed afterwards. Cells that had been cultured for about 10 days were the source of isolated CD4+ T cells. Nucleocapsid antibodies were negative in the vaccine recipients, who had never had SARS-CoV-2 infection. The authors exchanged half the medium for IL-2 medium on days 3 and 7. The chain has TRBV7-7 and TRBJ2-5; D not certain. This sample comprised CD4+ T cells from PBMCs cultured with SARS-CoV-2 spike peptides, obtained before COVID-19 vaccination. The TCR sequence derives from a human donor who received a COVID-19 vaccine. The CDR3 nucleotides are TGTGCCAGCAGCAGGAACAGAGAAGAGACCCAGTACTTC. Protein: CASSRNREETQYF.